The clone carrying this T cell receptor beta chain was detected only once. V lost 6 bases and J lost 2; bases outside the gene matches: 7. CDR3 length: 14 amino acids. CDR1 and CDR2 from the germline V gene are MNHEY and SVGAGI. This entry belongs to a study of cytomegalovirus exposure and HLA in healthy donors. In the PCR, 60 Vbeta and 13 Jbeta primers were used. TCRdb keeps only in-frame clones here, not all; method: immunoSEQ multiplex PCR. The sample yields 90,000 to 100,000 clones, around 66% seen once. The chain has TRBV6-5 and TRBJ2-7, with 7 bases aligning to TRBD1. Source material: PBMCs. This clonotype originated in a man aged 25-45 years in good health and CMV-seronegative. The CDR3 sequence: CASSLRGPTYEQYF. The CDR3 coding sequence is TGTGCCAGCAGCCTAAGGGGGCCTACCTACGAGCAGTACTTC.